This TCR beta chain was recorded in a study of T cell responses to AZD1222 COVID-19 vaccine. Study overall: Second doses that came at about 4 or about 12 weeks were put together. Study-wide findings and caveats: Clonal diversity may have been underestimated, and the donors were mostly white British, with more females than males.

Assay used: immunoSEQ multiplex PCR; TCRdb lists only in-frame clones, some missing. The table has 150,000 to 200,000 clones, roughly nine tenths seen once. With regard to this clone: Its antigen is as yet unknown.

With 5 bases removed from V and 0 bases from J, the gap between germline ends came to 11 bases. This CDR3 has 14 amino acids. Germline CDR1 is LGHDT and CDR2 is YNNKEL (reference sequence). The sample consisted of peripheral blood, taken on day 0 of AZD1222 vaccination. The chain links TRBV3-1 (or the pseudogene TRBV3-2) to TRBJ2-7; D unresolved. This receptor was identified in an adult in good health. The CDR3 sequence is CASSSTGGSYEQYF. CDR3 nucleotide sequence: TGTGCCAGCAGCTCCACGGGCGGCTCCTACGAGCAGTACTTC.